This TCR beta chain was observed in a study of T cells in Graves' hyperthyroidism and ophthalmopathy. The germline CDR1 and CDR2 sequences are MDHEN and SYDVKM. The CDR3 totals 16 residues. V shed 5 bases, J shed 0 bases, and the junction held 10 bases outside the gene matches. Patients aged 18 to 65 had newly diagnosed hyperthyroidism that had lasted under 2 months. Before ophthalmopathy appeared, progressors gave blood at initial hyperthyroidism diagnosis. This clonotype occurred many times. Amplified TCR beta CDR3 regions derived from RNA transcripts. The HTBI primer set drove a first-round RT-PCR of the TCR CDR3. Each CDR3 protein is one row after TCRdb ran MiXCR on the multiplex PCR reads. The table shows roughly 130,000 distinct CDR3 sequences, with roughly a fifth occurring only once.

The chain uses TRBV28 and TRBJ2-7, with 7 bases matching TRBD2. Sequencing input: blood. The source of this sequence is a woman aged 45-59 years with Graves' hyperthyroidism that later progressed to Graves' ophthalmopathy. CDR3 bases: TGTGCCAGCAGTGATCCGGGACTATCCCTCTCCTACGAGCAGTACTTC. Translating it yields CASSDPGLSLSYEQYF.